This entry describes one T cell receptor (beta chain). One end of the junction varies from germline; a read error may be responsible. The authors amplified TCR beta CDR3 regions, and they did so from RNA transcripts for repertoire sequencing. First-round RT-PCR employed HTBI primers, with a second-round multiplex PCR after it. TCRdb redid the calling of the multiplex PCR reads with MiXCR, one entry per CDR3 protein. The sample lists 600,000 to 950,000 distinct CDR3 sequences; 40% were seen once. This sample was included in a study of Graves' ophthalmopathy and Graves' hyperthyroidism. The CDR3 runs to 16 residues. Germline CDR1 is MGHDK and CDR2 is SYGVNS.

This chain joins TRBV25-1 and TRBJ2-7; TRBD2 matches 9 bases. The receptor comes from an adult man with Graves' ophthalmopathy. Source material: peripheral blood. The CDR3: CASSQTEGLANDEQYF. The CDR3 nucleotides are TGCGCCAGCAGCCAAACAGAAGGACTAGCGAACGACGAGCAGTACTTC.